A single TCR beta chain is shown here with its context. This entry is derived from a study of cytomegalovirus exposure and HLA in healthy donors. Vbeta (60) and Jbeta (13) primers were used in the PCR. The method was immunoSEQ multiplex PCR; TCRdb's version includes in-frame clones alone and lacks a portion of them. This table has about 62,000 clones, approximately 80% appearing once. V lost 0 bases and J lost 7; bases outside the gene matches: 2. The CDR3 spans 16 residues. Looked up from germline, CDR1 is ENHRY and CDR2 is SYGVKD. This chain connects TRBV10-3 to TRBJ2-1; 14 nucleotides match TRBD2. This receptor was obtained from a woman aged 30 to 39 in good health and CMV-seronegative. What was sequenced was PBMCs. CDR3 nucleotide sequence: TGTGCCATCAGTGAGTCGACTAGCGGGGGGGCGAATGAGCAGTTCTTC. Protein product: CAISESTSGGANEQFF.